The 22 T cell receptor beta chains reported below all come from one sample, sequenced in a study of control samples from healthy donors and cancer patients. The repertoire was sequenced with immunoSEQ multiplex PCR; TCRdb's copy has only in-frame clones and lacks some. The table records about 140,000 clones, 90% to 95% of them present only once. Specimen: blood. These receptors were taken from a man aged 40-49 years in good health.

The chain employs TRBV7-8 and TRBJ2-5, with D unresolved. The ends were cut back, 0 bases at V and 4 bases at J, with 3 bases in the middle. The germline V gene has CDR1 SGHVS and CDR2 FQNEAQ. CDR3 length equals 12 residues. The CDR3: CASSLAGETQYF. The CDR3, as DNA: TGTGCCAGCAGCTTAGCAGGAGAGACCCAGTACTTC.

V usage is TRBV6-5 and J usage is TRBJ1-5, with unresolved D. The germline V gene encodes CDR1 MNHEY and CDR2 SVGAGI. Trimming left V 5 bases short and J 0 bases short, with 11 bases between. This CDR3 is 15 amino acids long. CDR3 region: CASSRERYSNQPQHF. The CDR3, as DNA: TGTGCCAGCAGTCGGGAAAGATATAGCAATCAGCCCCAGCATTTT.

This chain uses TRBV29-1 with TRBJ2-7, with D possibly called TRBD1 or TRBD2 (6 bases each). CDR3 length: 12 amino acids. V gave up 7 bases and J gave up 0 bases, with 10 bases separating them. Per the germline V gene, CDR1 is SQVTM and CDR2 is ANQGSEA. In nucleotides, the CDR3 is TGCAGCGGCGGGGACATCTCCTACGAGCAGTACTTC. It is translated as CSGGDISYEQYF.

This chain joins TRBV5-1 and TRBJ1-3; tentatively, D is TRBD1 (6 bases). The V gene lost 4 bases and the J gene lost 6 bases, with 11 bases spanning the gap. Per the germline V gene, CDR1 is SGHRS and CDR2 is YFSETQ. This CDR3 is 13 amino acids long. The CDR3 is CASSPGHPNTIYF. The CDR3 DNA reads TGCGCCAGCAGCCCGGGACACCCAAACACCATATATTTT.

The chain combines TRBV4-2 with TRBJ2-1; 7 positions match TRBD2. V shed 3 bases and J 5 bases; nucleotides not matched to a gene: 7. Germline V lookup: CDR1 LGHNA, CDR2 YNFKEQ. CDR3 length equals 15 residues. The CDR3 region is CASSQSTSANNEQFF. Written as DNA, the CDR3 is TGTGCCAGCAGCCAGTCAACTAGCGCCAACAATGAGCAGTTCTTC.

This CDR3 is CASSPNYRGNTEAFF. CDR3 DNA sequence: TGTGCCAGCAGTCCCAATTACAGGGGAAACACTGAAGCTTTCTTT. V and J are TRBV27 and TRBJ1-1; 7 nucleotides line up with TRBD1. CDR3 length: 15 amino acids. Germline V gene lookup returns CDR1 MNHEY and CDR2 SMNVEV (reference sequence). Losses at the gene ends were 5 bases for V and 2 bases for J; bases not matched to a gene: 8.

Here the CDR3 reads CATSDPGVGTEAFF. Here the CDR3 DNA reads TGTGCCACCAGTGATCCCGGGGTAGGCACTGAAGCTTTCTTT. The chain employs TRBV24-1 and TRBJ1-1, with D unclear. CDR1 is KGHDR, CDR2 SFDVKD, per germline. The germline V and J ends were trimmed by 3 bases and 4 bases, with 11 bases remaining between them. The CDR3 loop spans 14 amino acids.

The CDR3 sequence: CASSQSGGAGELFF. The CDR3 DNA is TGTGCCAGCAGCCAATCCGGGGGTGCCGGGGAGCTGTTTTTT. The gene calls are TRBV3-1 (or the pseudogene TRBV3-2) and TRBJ2-2; tentatively, D is TRBD2 (6 bases). Between the trimmed V and J ends, which lost 2 bases and 6 bases, there was a span of 10 bases. The CDR3 covers 14 residues. The germline gives CDR1 LGHDT, CDR2 YNNKEL (reference sequence).

This chain links TRBV3-1 (or the pseudogene TRBV3-2) with TRBJ1-1, with TRBD1 as a possible D gene (5 bases). This CDR3 is 12 amino acids long. Germline values: CDR1 LGHDT, CDR2 YNNKEL (reference sequence). V lost 3 bases and J lost 5, with 7 bases in between. The CDR3 reads CASSQGGTEAFF. Written as DNA, the CDR3 is TGTGCCAGCAGCCAGGGGGGGACTGAAGCTTTCTTT.

The gene calls are TRBV19 and TRBJ2-2; D may be TRBD1 (5 bases). Germline CDR1 reads LNHDA; CDR2 reads SQIVND (reference sequence). Trimming shortened V by 6 bases and J by 0 bases, and 11 bases separated the two germline ends. The CDR3 sequence is 15 residues long. The CDR3 loop is CASSPRQSNTGELFF. CDR3 nucleotide sequence: TGTGCCAGTAGCCCCCGACAGTCGAACACCGGGGAGCTGTTTTTT.

The chain is built from TRBV18 and TRBJ2-7, with 8 bases aligning to TRBD1. The CDR3 extends over 13 amino acids. CDR1 is KGHSH, CDR2 LQKENI, per germline. J was trimmed by 6 bases and V by 4 bases; bases with no gene match: 5. This CDR3 is CASSRGQEIEQYF. In nucleotides, the CDR3 is TGTGCCAGCTCACGGGGACAGGAGATCGAGCAGTACTTC.

The chain combines TRBV2 with TRBJ2-7; TRBD1 is a possible D gene (6 bases). The CDR3 extends over 13 amino acids. Trimming cost V 8 bases and J 2 bases, with 13 bases left between them. Per germline, CDR1 SNHLY and CDR2 FYNNEI. For the CDR3, the DNA is TGTGCCAGCGGTCGGACAGAGACCTACGAGCAGTACTTC. Translated, it gives CASGRTETYEQYF.

The chain uses TRBV3-1 (or the pseudogene TRBV3-2) and TRBJ2-1; the match to TRBD1 covers 7 bases. The germline gives CDR1 LGHDT, CDR2 YNNKEL (reference sequence). This CDR3 is 15 amino acids long. V lost 3 bases, J lost 2 bases, and 4 bases stayed unmatched. In DNA form, the CDR3 reads TGTGCCAGCAGCCACTTACAGGGGACCTACAATGAGCAGTTCTTC. Translation gives CASSHLQGTYNEQFF.

The chain has TRBV10-1 and TRBJ1-1, with D possibly TRBD1 on 6 matching bases. The germline V and J ends were trimmed by 5 bases and 11 bases, with 18 bases remaining between them. From germline, CDR1 is WNHNN and CDR2 SYGVQD (reference sequence). The CDR3 consists of 13 residues. This CDR3 is CASSPNVVGAAFF. In DNA, the CDR3 is TGCGCCAGCAGTCCGAATGTGGTGGGGGCGGCTTTCTTT.

The chain joins TRBV25-1 to TRBJ1-1; no firm D call. The CDR3 length is 11 residues. The V end was cut by 4 bases, the J end by 3 bases, with 3 bases between. Germline CDR1 MGHDK, CDR2 SYGVNS. CDR3 amino acids: CASSGYTEAFF. The CDR3, as DNA: TGTGCCAGCAGTGGATACACTGAAGCTTTCTTT.

V usage is TRBV9 and J usage is TRBJ1-4; tentatively, D is TRBD1 (6 bases). Germline-derived CDR1 and CDR2 are SGDLS and YYNGEE. The CDR3 is 14 residues long. Trimming removed 4 bases from V and 4 bases from J, with 11 bases in between. The CDR3 region is CASSLTGHNEKLFF. For the CDR3, the DNA is TGTGCCAGCAGCTTAACGGGACATAATGAAAAACTGTTTTTT.

The genes are TRBV2 and TRBJ1-2; tentatively, D is TRBD1 (6 bases). Trimming left V 6 bases short and J 8 bases short, with 13 bases between. The CDR3 covers 12 residues. Germline V gene data show CDR1 as SNHLY and CDR2 as FYNNEI. Here the CDR3 reads CASSAGQIGYTF. The CDR3 nucleotides are TGTGCCAGCAGCGCCGGACAGATCGGCTACACCTTC.

This rearrangement joins TRBV4-1 to TRBJ1-3; D is undetermined. The CDR3 sequence is 16 residues long. From germline, CDR1 is MGHRA and CDR2 YSYEKL. V lost 4 bases, J lost 0 bases, and 13 bases lay in between. This CDR3 is CASSPTHRNSGNTIYF. CDR3 coding DNA: TGCGCCAGCAGCCCGACCCACAGAAACTCTGGAAACACCATATATTTT.

This chain connects TRBV7-9 to TRBJ2-5; D is ambiguous. V was shortened by 2 bases and J by 1 base, with 11 bases between the two germline ends. Germline V lookup: CDR1 SEHNR, CDR2 FQNEAQ (reference sequence). This CDR3 contains 15 residues. CDR3 in amino acids: CASSLYGGAQETQYF. CDR3 DNA: TGTGCCAGCAGCTTATATGGCGGAGCCCAAGAGACCCAGTACTTC. Together with reference TRBV7-9 and TRBJ2-5, the CDR3 gives the full variable domain: DTGVSQNPRHKITKRGQNVTFRCDPISEHNRLYWYRQTLGQGPEFLTYFQNEAQLEKSRLLSDRFSAERPKGSFSTLEIQRTEQGDSAMYLCASSLYGGAQETQYFGPGTRLLVL.

The chain uses TRBV28 and TRBJ1-4; 7 positions agree with TRBD1. The length of the CDR3 is 16 residues. Germline lookup yields CDR1 MDHEN and CDR2 SYDVKM. V dropped 7 bases and J dropped 8; count of bases not matched to a gene: 16. CDR3 region: CASTGREQGLVEKLFF. CDR3 in DNA: TGTGCCAGCACCGGCCGGGAACAGGGGCTGGTGGAAAAACTGTTTTTT.

This chain links TRBV5-1 with TRBJ2-7, with D possibly TRBD2 on 5 matching bases. The V end lost 1 base, the J end lost 0 bases, and 14 bases lay between the germline ends. CDR1 SGHRS and CDR2 YFSETQ come from the germline V gene. CDR3 length: 16 amino acids. The CDR3 bases are TGCGCCAGCAGCTTGTACCCCCGGGAAAGCTCCTACGAGCAGTACTTC. Protein product: CASSLYPRESSYEQYF.

The rearrangement joins TRBV9 to TRBJ2-7, with 12 positions matching TRBD1. The V gene end was trimmed by 4 bases and the J gene end by 2 bases; junction bases not matched to a gene: 13. Germline CDR1 is SGDLS and CDR2 is YYNGEE. This CDR3 is 18 amino acids long. The CDR3 here is CASSPPADGTGGTYEQYF. For the CDR3, the DNA is TGTGCCAGCAGCCCACCCGCGGATGGGACAGGGGGCACCTACGAGCAGTACTTC.